The source of this T cell receptor (beta chain) is a study of T cell responses to AZD1222 COVID-19 vaccine. Study-level background: Pooling was applied to second doses at about 4 or about 12 weeks.

This clone was seen just once. Its specificity is not known. V trimming: 7 bases; J trimming: 2 bases; junction bases outside the gene matches: 3. CDR1 is MNHEY, CDR2 SVGAGI, per germline. The CDR3 sequence is 14 residues long. Study outcomes and limitations: Repertoire sampling was restricted to post-peak T cell response timepoints.

Repertoires were generated with immunoSEQ multiplex PCR, while TCRdb's copy carries only in-frame clones and drops some. The sample carries around 91,000 clones, roughly 90% recorded once. The chain has TRBV6-5 and TRBJ2-2; 8 positions agree with TRBD1. This TCR was recovered from an adult in good health. The sequences come from peripheral blood, collected on day 0 of AZD1222 vaccination. The CDR3 is CASNGQGNTGELFF. Here the CDR3 DNA reads TGTGCCAGCAACGGACAGGGTAACACCGGGGAGCTGTTTTTT.